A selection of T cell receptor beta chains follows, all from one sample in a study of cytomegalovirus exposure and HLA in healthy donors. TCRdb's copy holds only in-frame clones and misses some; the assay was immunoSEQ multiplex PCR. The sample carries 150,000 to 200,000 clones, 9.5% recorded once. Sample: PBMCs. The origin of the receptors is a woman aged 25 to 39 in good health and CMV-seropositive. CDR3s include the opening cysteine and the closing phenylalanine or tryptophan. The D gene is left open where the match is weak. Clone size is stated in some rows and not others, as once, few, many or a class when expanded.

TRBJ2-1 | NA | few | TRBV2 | TGTGCCAGCAGTGATCCAAGGCGGGAAGGGGTCTACTACAATGAGCAGTTCTTC | CASSDPRREGVYYNEQFF
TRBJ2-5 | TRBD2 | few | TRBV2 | TGTGCCAGCAGTGGGACTAGCGGGAGTCAAGAGACCCAGTACTTC | CASSGTSGSQETQYF
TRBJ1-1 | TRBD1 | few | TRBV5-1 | TGCGCCAGCAGCTTGGGACAGGGATATCTGAACACTGAAGCTTTCTTT | CASSLGQGYLNTEAFF
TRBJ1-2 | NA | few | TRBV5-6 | TGTGCCAGCAGCCCGGGCGGGACGGTGCTCTATGGCTACACCTTC | CASSPGGTVLYGYTF
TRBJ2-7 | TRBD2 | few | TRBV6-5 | TGTGCCAGCAGTACCGGGACTAGCGGGTCTGGAGAGCAGTACTTC | CASSTGTSGSGEQYF
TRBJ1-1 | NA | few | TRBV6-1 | TGTGCCAGCAGTGACAGGGGCAGCTATCGGCTGAACACTGAAGCTTTCTTT | CASSDRGSYRLNTEAFF
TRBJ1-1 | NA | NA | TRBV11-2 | TGTGCCAGCAGCTTCTCCGGGGGAGCCTTTGAAGCTTTCTTT | CASSFSGGAFEAFF
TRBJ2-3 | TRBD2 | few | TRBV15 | TGTGCCACCAGCAGACATCAAGGGAGGGAAGGAGATACGCAGTATTTT | CATSRHQGREGDTQYF
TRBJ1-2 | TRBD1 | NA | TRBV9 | TGTGCCAGCAGCAGTCGCACTAAACCCAGGGGGCGCGGAGACTATGGCTACACCTTC | CASSSRTKPRGRGDYGYTF
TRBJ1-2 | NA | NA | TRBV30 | TGTGCCTGGAGTTCAGGGCGCTATGGCTACACCTTC | CAWSSGRYGYTF
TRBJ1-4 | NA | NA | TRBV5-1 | TGCGCCAGCAGCCCGGGGGGGACAACTAATGAAAAACTGTTTTTT | CASSPGGTTNEKLFF
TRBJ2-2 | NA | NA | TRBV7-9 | TGTGCCAGCAGCCCCGAGGGTAGGGCCGGGGAGCTGTTTTTT | CASSPEGRAGELFF
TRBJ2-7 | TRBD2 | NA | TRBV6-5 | TGTGCCAGCAGTTACTCGAAAGCGGGAGGGAGCTACGAGCAGTACTTC | CASSYSKAGGSYEQYF
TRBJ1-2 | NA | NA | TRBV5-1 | TGCGCCAGCAGCAACGAGCCTCATGCTAACTATGGCTACACCTTC | CASSNEPHANYGYTF
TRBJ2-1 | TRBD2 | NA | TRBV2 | TGTGCCAGCAGTGAGCCGACTAGCGGGAGGGACCGAGTCTACAATGAGCAGTTCTTC | CASSEPTSGRDRVYNEQFF
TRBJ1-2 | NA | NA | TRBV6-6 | TGTGCCAGCAGTTACTACGAGGGGGTACTTTTCTTC | CASSYYEGVLFF
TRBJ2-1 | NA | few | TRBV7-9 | TGTGCCAGCAGCTTCGGAGGGGGGGAGTTCTTC | CASSFGGGEFF
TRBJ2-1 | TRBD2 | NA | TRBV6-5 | TGTGCCAGCAGTTCCAAGCTAGCGGACACCTACAATGAGCAGTTCTTC | CASSSKLADTYNEQFF
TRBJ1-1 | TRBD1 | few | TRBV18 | TGTGCCAGCTCCCCGTTGGGACAGGTGAACACTGAAGCTTTCTTT | CASSPLGQVNTEAFF
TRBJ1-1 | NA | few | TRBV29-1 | TGCAGCGTTAGCGGAACGAACACTGAAGCTTTCTTT | CSVSGTNTEAFF
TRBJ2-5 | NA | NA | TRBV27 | TGTGCCAGCAGTAATATGAGGGCGGAGACCCAGTACTTC | CASSNMRAETQYF
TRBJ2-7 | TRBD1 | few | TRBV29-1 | TGCAGCGCCCGGGACAGGGCCTACGAGCAGTACTTC | CSARDRAYEQYF
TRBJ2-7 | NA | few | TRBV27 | TGTGCCAGCGGACAACCCCAGTACTTC | CASGQPQYF
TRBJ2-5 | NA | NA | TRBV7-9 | TGTGCCAGCAGCTTAAAAAGTCGGACGGGGCGGGACGGAGAGACCCAGTACTTC | CASSLKSRTGRDGETQYF
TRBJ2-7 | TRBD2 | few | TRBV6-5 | TGTGCCAGCAGCCGCGGACTAGCGGGAGTAAGCGAGCAGTACTTC | CASSRGLAGVSEQYF
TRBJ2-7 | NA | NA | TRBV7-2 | TGTGCCAGCAGCTTAGCGCCGGGTCCCCACGAGCAGTACTTC | CASSLAPGPHEQYF
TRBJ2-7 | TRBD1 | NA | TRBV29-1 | TGCAGCGTTGGACAGGGTAGCTCCTACGAGCAGTACTTC | CSVGQGSSYEQYF
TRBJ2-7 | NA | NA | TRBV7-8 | TGTGCCAGCAGCTTAGGTCATGGGACACCCATTACCTACGAGCAGTACTTC | CASSLGHGTPITYEQYF
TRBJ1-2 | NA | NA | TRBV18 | TGTGCCAGCTCACCTTTAAGCTCGGGCTATGGCTACACCTTC | CASSPLSSGYGYTF
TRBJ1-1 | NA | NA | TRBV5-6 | TGTGCCAGCAGCTTTAGAGGGCGGAACACTGAAGCTTTCTTT | CASSFRGRNTEAFF
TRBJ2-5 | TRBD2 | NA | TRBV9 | TGTGCCAGCAGCGTAAGTGTCGTAGCGGGGAACCAAGAGACCCAGTACTTC | CASSVSVVAGNQETQYF
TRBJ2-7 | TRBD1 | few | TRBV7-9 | TGTGCCAGCAGCTTAACAGGGGGTTCCTACGAGCAGTACTTC | CASSLTGGSYEQYF
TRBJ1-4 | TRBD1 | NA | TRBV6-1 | TGTGCCAGCAGTTCAGGGGGCTCGGGTGAAAAACTGTTTTTT | CASSSGGSGEKLFF
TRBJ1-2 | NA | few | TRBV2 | TGTGCCAGCAGGGAGCCTAACTATGGCTACACCTTC | CASREPNYGYTF
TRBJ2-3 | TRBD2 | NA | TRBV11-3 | TGTGCCAGCAGCCCAAGCGGGAGGGCCATGGCAGATACGCAGTATTTT | CASSPSGRAMADTQYF
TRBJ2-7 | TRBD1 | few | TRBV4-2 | TGTGCCAGCAGCCCTTGGACAGGGGTCTACGAGCAGTACTTC | CASSPWTGVYEQYF
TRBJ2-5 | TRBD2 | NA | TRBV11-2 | TGTGCCAGCAGCTTAGATAAGGAACTAGCGGGAGCGATTGAAGAAGAGACCCAGTACTTC | CASSLDKELAGAIEEETQYF
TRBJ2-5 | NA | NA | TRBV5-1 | TGCGCCAGCAGCTTTTCAGCAGGACAAGAGACCCAGTACTTC | CASSFSAGQETQYF
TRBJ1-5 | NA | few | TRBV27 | TGTGCCAGCAAAAGCGGGGGAATTAGCAATCAGCCCCAGCATTTT | CASKSGGISNQPQHF
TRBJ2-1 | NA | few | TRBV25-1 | TGTGCCAGCAGTGAGCCGGGCAGGGGCAACAATGAGCAGTTCTTC | CASSEPGRGNNEQFF
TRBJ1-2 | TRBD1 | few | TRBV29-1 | TGCAGCGCTAGGGACAGTTCGAACTATGGCTACACCTTC | CSARDSSNYGYTF
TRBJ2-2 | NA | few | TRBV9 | TGTGCCAGCAGCGTGAACAGGGACACCGGGGAGCTGTTTTTT | CASSVNRDTGELFF
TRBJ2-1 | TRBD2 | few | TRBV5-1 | TGCGCCAGCAGCTTAGATGTCCGGACTAGCGGGTTCTTC | CASSLDVRTSGFF
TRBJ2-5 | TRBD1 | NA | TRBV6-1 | TGTGCCAGCAGTCCGGGACAGGGGGCAGGGACCCAGTACTTC | CASSPGQGAGTQYF